The 5 T cell receptor beta chains presented below share a single source sample, sequenced in a study of T cells in Graves' hyperthyroidism and ophthalmopathy. Amplified TCR beta CDR3 regions derived from RNA transcripts. First-round RT-PCR with HTBI primers amplified the TCR CDR3 region. One entry per CDR3 protein results from TCRdb running MiXCR on the multiplex PCR reads. The sample holds around 540,000 distinct CDR3 sequences, 15% to 20% seen once. The specimen sequenced was blood. These receptors came from a woman younger than 45 with Graves' ophthalmopathy.

The rearrangement joins TRBV5-1 to TRBJ2-2; 11 nucleotides match TRBD2. Germline trimming cut 2 bases from V and 4 bases from J; bases unmatched to any gene: 16. The CDR3 loop spans 20 amino acids. CDR1 and CDR2 from the germline V gene are SGHRS and YFSETQ. CDR3: CASSFLSVAGGPRGTGELFF. CDR3 coding DNA: TGCGCCAGCAGCTTTCTTTCGGTAGCGGGAGGGCCTCGTGGCACCGGGGAGCTGTTTTTT.

In this sample, this clonotype turned up many times. V and J are TRBV11-2 and TRBJ2-1; D not certain. CDR1 is SGHAT, CDR2 FQNNGV, per germline. This CDR3 is 13 amino acids long. The V and J ends lost 5 bases and 2 bases respectively, with 7 bases between them. The CDR3 region is CASSREPYNEQFF. For the CDR3, the DNA is TGTGCCAGCAGCCGAGAACCCTACAATGAGCAGTTCTTC.

The gene calls are TRBV27 and TRBJ2-2; D unresolved. The V and J ends lost 5 bases and 4 bases respectively, with 20 bases between them. The CDR3 is 17 residues long. The V gene's germline CDR1 is MNHEY and CDR2 SMNVEV (reference sequence). The CDR3 is CASSPQRRRLGTGELFF. For the CDR3, the DNA is TGTGCCAGCAGTCCCCAAAGACGGAGATTGGGCACCGGGGAGCTGTTTTTT.

This clonotype was picked up many times. The V call is TRBV5-1, the J call TRBJ2-7; 8 bases line up with TRBD1. The CDR3 sequence is 15 residues long. The V gene end was trimmed by 4 bases and the J gene end by 5 bases; junction bases not matched to a gene: 11. Germline V gene lookup returns CDR1 SGHRS and CDR2 YFSETQ. This chain's CDR3 is CASSGTRTGFHEQYF. The CDR3 DNA follows: TGCGCCAGCAGCGGTACCAGGACAGGGTTCCACGAGCAGTACTTC.

The sample holds many counts of this clonotype. The gene calls are TRBV7-2 and TRBJ2-7; unclear D gene. CDR1 and CDR2 from the germline V gene are SGHTA and FQGNSA. Deletions cut 3 bases from V and 4 bases from J, with 13 bases between. The CDR3 loop spans 14 amino acids. DNA of the CDR3: TGTGCCAGCAGCTTCATGTCCCGCGGATACGAGCAGTACTTC. Translating gives CASSFMSRGYEQYF.